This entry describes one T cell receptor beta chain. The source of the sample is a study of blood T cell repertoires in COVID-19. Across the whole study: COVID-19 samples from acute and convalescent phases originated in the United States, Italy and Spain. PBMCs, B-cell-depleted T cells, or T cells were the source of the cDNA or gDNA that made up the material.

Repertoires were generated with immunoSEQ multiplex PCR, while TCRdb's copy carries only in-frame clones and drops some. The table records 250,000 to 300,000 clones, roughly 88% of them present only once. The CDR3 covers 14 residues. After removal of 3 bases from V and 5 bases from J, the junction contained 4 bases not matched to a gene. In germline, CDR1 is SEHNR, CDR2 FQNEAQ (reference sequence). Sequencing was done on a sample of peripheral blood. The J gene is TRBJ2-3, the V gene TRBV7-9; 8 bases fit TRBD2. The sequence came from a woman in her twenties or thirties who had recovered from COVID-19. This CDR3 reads CASSFSGAGDTQYF. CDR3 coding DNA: TGTGCCAGCAGCTTTAGCGGGGCCGGAGATACGCAGTATTTT.